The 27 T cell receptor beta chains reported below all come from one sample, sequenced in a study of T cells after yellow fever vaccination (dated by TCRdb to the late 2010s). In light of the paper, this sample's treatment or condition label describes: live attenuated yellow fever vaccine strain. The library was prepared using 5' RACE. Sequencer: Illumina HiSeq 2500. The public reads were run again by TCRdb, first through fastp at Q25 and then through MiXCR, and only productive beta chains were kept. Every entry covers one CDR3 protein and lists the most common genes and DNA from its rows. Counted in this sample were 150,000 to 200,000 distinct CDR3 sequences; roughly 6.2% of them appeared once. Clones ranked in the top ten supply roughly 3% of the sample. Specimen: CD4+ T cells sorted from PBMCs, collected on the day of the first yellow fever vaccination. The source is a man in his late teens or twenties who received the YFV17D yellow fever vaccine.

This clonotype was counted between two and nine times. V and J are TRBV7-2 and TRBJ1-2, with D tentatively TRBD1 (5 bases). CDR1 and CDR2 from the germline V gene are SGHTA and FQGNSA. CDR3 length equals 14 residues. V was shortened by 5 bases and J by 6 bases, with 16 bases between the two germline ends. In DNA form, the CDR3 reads TGTGCCAGCAGCCAACGGCAGGGCTTGGATGGCTACACCTTC. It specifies CASSQRQGLDGYTF. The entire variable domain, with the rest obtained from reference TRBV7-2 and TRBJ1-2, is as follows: GAGVSQSPSNKVTEKGKDVELRCDPISGHTALYWYRQSLGQGLEFLIYFQGNSAPDKSGLPSDRFSAERTGGSVSTLTIQRTQQEDSAVYLCASSQRQGLDGYTFGSGTRLTVV.

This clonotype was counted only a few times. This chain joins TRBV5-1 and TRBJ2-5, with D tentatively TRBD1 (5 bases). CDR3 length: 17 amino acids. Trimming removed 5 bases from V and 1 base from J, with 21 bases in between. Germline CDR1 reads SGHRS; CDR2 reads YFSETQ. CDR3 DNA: TGCGCCAGCAGGCTTGTAACGGCGACAGTATTCCAAGAGACCCAGTACTTC. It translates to CASRLVTATVFQETQYF.

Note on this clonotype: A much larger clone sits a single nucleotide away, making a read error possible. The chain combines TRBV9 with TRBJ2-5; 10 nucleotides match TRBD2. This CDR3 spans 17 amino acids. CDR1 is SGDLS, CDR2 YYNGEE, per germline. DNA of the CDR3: TGTGCCAGCAGCGTAGGGCCAGCGGGGGGGCCGGGAGAGACCCAGCACTTC. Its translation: CASSVGPAGGPGETQHF.

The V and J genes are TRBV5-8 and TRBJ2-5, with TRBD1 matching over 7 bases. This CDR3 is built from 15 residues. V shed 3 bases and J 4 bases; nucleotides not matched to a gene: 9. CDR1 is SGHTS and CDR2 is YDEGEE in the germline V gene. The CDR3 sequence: CASSSARGGVETQYF. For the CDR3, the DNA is TGTGCCAGCAGCTCGGCTAGAGGGGGCGTAGAGACCCAGTACTTC.

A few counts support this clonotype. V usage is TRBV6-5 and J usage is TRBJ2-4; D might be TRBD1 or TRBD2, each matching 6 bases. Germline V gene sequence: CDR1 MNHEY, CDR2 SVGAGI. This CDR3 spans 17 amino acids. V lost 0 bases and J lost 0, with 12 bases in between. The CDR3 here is CASSYSRGGIAKNIQYF. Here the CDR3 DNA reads TGTGCCAGCAGTTACTCGAGAGGGGGGATAGCCAAAAACATTCAGTACTTC.

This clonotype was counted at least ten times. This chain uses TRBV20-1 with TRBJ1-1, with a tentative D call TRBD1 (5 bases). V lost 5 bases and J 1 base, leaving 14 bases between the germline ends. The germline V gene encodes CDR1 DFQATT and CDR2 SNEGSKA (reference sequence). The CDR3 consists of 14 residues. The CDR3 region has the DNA TGCAGTGCTGGGGGAGGCAACTCGAACACTGAAGCTTTCTTT. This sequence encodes CSAGGGNSNTEAFF.

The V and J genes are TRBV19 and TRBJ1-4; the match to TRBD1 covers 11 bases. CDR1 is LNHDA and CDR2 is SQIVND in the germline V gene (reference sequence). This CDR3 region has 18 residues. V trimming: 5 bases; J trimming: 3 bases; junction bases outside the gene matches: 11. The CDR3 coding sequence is TGTGCCAGTAGTCGTCGCGGCGGGACAGGGGGATCTAATGAAAAACTGTTTTTT. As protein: CASSRRGGTGGSNEKLFF.

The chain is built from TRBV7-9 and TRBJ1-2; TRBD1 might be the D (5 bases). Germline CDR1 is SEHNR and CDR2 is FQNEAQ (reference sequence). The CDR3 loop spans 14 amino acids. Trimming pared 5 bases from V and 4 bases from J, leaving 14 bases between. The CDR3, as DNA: TGTGCCAGCAGCCCCCAGGGAGGCCCCTATGGCTACACCTTC. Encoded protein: CASSPQGGPYGYTF. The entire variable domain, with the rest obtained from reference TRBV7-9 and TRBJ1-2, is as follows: DTGVSQNPRHKITKRGQNVTFRCDPISEHNRLYWYRQTLGQGPEFLTYFQNEAQLEKSRLLSDRFSAERPKGSFSTLEIQRTEQGDSAMYLCASSPQGGPYGYTFGSGTRLTVV.

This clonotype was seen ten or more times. The CDR3 coding sequence is TGTGCCAGCAGGTCGTTTGGGACGGATCTGAACACCGGGGAGCTGTTTTTT. As protein: CASRSFGTDLNTGELFF. The rearrangement joins TRBV7-2 to TRBJ2-2; either TRBD1 or TRBD2 may supply D (5 bases each). CDR1 is SGHTA, CDR2 FQGNSA, per germline. CDR3 size: 17 residues. The V end was cut by 6 bases, the J end by 1 base, with 18 bases between.

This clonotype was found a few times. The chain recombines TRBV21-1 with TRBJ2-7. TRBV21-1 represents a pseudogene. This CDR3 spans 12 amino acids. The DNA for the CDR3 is TGTGCCAGCAGCAAAGGGCTAGCGTTTCGGTACGTC. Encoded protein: CASSKGLAFRYV.

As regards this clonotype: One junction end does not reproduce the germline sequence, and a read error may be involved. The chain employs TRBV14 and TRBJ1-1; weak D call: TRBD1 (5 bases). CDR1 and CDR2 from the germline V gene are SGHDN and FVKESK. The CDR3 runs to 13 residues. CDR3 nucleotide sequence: TGTGCCAGAAGCCCAACGAGGGGAACTGAAGCTTTCTTT. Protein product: CARSPTRGTEAFF.

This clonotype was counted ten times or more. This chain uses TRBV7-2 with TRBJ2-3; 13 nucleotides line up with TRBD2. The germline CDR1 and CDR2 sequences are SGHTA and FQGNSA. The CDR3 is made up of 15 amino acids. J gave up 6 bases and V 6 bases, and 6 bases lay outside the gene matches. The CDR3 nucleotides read TGTGCCAGCAGGGCTTCGGGACTAGCGGGGGATACGCAGTATTTT. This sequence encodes CASRASGLAGDTQYF.

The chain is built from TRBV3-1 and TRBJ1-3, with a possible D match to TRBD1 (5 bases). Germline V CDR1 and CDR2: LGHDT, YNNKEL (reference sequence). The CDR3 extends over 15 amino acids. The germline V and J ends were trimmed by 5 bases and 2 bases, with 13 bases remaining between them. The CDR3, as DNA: TGTGCCAGCAGCACCCTATGGGGGGCTGGAAACACCATATATTTT. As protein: CASSTLWGAGNTIYF.

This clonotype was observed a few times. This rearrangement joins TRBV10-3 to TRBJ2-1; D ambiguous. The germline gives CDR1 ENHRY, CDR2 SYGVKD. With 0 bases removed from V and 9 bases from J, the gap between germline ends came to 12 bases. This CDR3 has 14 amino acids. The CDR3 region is CAISESKRGFEQFF. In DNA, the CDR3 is TGTGCCATCAGTGAGTCGAAGCGTGGCTTTGAGCAGTTCTTC.

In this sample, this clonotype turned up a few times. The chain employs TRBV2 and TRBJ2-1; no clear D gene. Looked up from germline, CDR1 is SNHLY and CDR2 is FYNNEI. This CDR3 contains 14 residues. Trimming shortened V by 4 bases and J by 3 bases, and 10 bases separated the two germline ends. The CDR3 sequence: CASSGLLLYNEQFF. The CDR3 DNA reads TGTGCCAGCAGTGGGCTCCTCCTCTACAATGAGCAGTTCTTC.

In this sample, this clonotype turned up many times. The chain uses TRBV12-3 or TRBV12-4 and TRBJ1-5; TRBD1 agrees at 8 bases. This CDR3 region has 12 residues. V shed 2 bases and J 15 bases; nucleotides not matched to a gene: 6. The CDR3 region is CASSLTGTGLHF. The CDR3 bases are TGTGCCAGCAGTTTAACTGGGACAGGCTTGCATTTT.

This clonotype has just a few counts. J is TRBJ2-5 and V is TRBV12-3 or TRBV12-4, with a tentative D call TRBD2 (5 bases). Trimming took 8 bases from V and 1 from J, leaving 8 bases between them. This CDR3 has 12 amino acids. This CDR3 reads CASADSQETQYF. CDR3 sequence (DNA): TGTGCCAGCGCGGACTCCCAAGAGACCCAGTACTTC.

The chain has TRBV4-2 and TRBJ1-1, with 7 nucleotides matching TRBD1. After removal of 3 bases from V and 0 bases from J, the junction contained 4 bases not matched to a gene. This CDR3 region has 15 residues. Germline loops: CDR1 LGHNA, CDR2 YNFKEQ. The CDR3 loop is CASSQGDSMNTEAFF. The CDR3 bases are TGTGCCAGCAGCCAGGGGGACAGCATGAACACTGAAGCTTTCTTT.

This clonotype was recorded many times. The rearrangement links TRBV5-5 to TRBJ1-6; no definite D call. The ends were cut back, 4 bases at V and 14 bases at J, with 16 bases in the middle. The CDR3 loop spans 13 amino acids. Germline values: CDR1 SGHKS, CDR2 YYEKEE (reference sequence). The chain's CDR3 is CASSLPAGWTLHF. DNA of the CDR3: TGTGCCAGCAGCCTCCCGGCCGGTTGGACCCTCCACTTT.

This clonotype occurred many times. This chain's CDR3 is CASSSGQSNTGELFF. The CDR3 DNA reads TGTGCCAGCAGCTCGGGACAGTCGAACACCGGGGAGCTGTTTTTT. V usage is TRBV7-8 and J usage is TRBJ2-2, with TRBD1 matching 7 bases. There are 15 residues in the CDR3. Germline-derived CDR1 and CDR2 are SGHVS and FQNEAQ. With 4 bases clipped from V and 0 bases from J, the junction kept 2 bases outside the gene matches.

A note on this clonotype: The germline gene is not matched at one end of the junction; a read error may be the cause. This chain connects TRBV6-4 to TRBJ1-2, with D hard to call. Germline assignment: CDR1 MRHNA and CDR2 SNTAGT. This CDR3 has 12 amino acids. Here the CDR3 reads CTSSSSFVGYTF. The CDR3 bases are TGTACCAGCAGTTCGAGTTTTGTTGGCTACACCTTC.

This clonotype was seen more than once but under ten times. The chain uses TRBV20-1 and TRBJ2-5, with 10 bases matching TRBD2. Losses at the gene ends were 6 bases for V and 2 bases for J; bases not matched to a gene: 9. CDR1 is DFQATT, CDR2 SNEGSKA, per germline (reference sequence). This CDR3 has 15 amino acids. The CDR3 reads CSASRLAGVQETQYF. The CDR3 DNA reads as TGCAGTGCCTCCCGTCTAGCGGGGGTACAAGAGACCCAGTACTTC.

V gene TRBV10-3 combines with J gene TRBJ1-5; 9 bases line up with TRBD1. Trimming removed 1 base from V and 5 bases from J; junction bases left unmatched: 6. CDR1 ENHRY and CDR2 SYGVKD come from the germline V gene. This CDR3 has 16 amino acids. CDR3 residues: CAISEYVQGAYQPQHF. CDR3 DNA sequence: TGTGCCATCAGTGAGTACGTACAGGGGGCCTATCAGCCCCAGCATTTT.

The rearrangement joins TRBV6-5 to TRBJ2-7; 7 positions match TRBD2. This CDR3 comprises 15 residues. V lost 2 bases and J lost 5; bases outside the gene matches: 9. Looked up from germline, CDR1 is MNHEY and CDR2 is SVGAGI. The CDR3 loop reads CASSYGLADGNEQYF. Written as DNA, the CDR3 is TGTGCCAGCAGTTACGGCCTAGCGGACGGGAACGAGCAGTACTTC.

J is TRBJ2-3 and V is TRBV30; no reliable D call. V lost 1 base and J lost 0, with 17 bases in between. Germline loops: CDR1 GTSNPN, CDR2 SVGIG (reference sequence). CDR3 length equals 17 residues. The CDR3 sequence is CAWSDARDILSTDTQYF. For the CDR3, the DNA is TGTGCCTGGAGTGATGCAAGGGATATACTAAGCACAGATACGCAGTATTTT. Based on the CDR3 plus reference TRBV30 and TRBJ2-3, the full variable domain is SQTIHQWPATLVQPVGSPLSLECTVEGTSNPNLYWYRQAAGRGLQLLFYSVGIGQISSEVPQNLSASRPQDRQFILSSKKLLLSDSGFYLCAWSDARDILSTDTQYFGPGTRLTVL.

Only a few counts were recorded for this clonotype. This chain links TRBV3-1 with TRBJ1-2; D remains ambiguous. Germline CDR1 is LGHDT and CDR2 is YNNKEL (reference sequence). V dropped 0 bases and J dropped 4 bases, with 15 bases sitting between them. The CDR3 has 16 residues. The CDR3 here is CASSQDRNRAIYGYTF. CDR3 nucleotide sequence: TGTGCCAGCAGCCAAGATCGGAACAGAGCCATCTATGGCTACACCTTC.

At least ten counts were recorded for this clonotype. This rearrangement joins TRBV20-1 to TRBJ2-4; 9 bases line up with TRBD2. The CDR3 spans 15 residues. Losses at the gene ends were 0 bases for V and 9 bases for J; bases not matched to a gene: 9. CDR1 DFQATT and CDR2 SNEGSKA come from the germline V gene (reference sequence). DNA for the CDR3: TGCAGTGCTAGAGATCCGTTGGCTAGCGGGACCATTCAGTACTTC. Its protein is CSARDPLASGTIQYF.